This T cell receptor (beta chain) appears in the sequencing data of a study of T-cell memory formation after mild COVID-19. Study as a whole: Most TCR clusters belonged to a single donor. Study-wide findings and caveats: Shrinking CD4+ clones were chiefly CM and EM; CD8+ ones were chiefly EMRA. Some SARS-CoV-2-responding clones were already detected in memory before infection. The second-wave clones peaking on day 37 were not confirmed as SARS-CoV-2-specific.

TCRdb reanalysed the 5' RACE reads using MiXCR and keeps one entry per CDR3 protein. The sample records about half a million distinct CDR3 sequences, 15% to 20% being singletons. This clonotype was detected a few times. Its antigen is still unknown. V lost 4 bases to trimming and J lost 1 base, with 15 bases between them. The CDR3 sequence is 15 residues long. Germline-derived CDR1 and CDR2 are SGHRS and YFSETQ. The TCR sequence derives from an adult woman who had mild COVID-19 (a few samples of this study predate the infection). Cell type and time point are not known. The chain employs TRBV5-1 and TRBJ2-7, with D tentatively TRBD1 (6 bases). Material for sequencing was PBMCs or a T cell subset sorted from them (not recorded which). Here the CDR3 reads CASSTERTASYEQYF. CDR3 in DNA: TGCGCCAGCAGCACAGAGCGGACAGCGTCCTACGAGCAGTACTTC.